This T cell receptor (beta chain) is from a study of blood T cell repertoires in COVID-19. Whole-study context: From T cells, B-cell-depleted T cells, or PBMCs came the material, which was cDNA or gDNA.

The CDR3 runs to 13 residues. V lost 4 bases, J lost 5 bases, and 11 bases lay in between. Germline CDR1 and CDR2: MNHEY and SVGAGI. Original processing notes: For nucleated cells, counts were estimated from reference gene primer amplification. Clones were sequenced by immunoSEQ multiplex PCR, and TCRdb holds only the in-frame ones, with some missing. V and J calls and clone size are as listed in that table; D and trimming were resolved from the DNA. This table holds under 450,000 clones, about 90% found once. In assigning cohorts, the study relied on participant-reported clinical history. Two negative PCRs, clearance, or symptom resolution had been documented for recovered Cohort 3 donors.

This receptor was identified in a young woman who had recovered from COVID-19. The specimen sequenced was PBMCs or T cells enriched from blood (not recorded which). The chain joins TRBV6-5 to TRBJ2-5; tentatively, D is TRBD1 (5 bases). The CDR3: CASSSRAMETQYF. The CDR3 nucleotides read TGTGCCAGCAGTTCCAGGGCTATGGAGACCCAGTACTTC.